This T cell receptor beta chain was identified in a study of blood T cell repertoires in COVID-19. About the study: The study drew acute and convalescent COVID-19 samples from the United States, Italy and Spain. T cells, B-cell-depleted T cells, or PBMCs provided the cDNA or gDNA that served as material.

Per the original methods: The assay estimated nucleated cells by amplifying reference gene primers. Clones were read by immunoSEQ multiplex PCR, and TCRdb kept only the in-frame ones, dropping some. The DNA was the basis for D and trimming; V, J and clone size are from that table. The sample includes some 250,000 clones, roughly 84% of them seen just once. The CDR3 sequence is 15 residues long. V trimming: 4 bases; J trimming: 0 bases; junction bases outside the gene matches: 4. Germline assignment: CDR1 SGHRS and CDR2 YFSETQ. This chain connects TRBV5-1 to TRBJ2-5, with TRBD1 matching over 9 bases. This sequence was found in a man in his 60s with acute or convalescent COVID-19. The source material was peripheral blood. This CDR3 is CASSRTGVHQETQYF. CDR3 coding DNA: TGCGCCAGCAGCAGGACAGGGGTACACCAAGAGACCCAGTACTTC.